Following are 26 T cell receptor beta chains from one sample sequenced in a study of PD-L1 blockade in urothelial cancer. Assay used: immunoSEQ multiplex PCR; TCRdb lists only in-frame clones, some missing. The sample has 100,000 to 150,000 clones, about 82% seen once. The time point is: peripheral blood 6 weeks after treatment start. The specimen comprised PBMCs, sampled around atezolizumab (anti-PD-L1) treatment. The receptor source for this set is a man in his forties or fifties with urothelial cancer.

The chain combines TRBV5-4 with TRBJ1-4, with no clear D. The CDR3 is 16 residues long. Deletions cut 0 bases from V and 4 bases from J, with 13 bases between. Germline CDR1 and CDR2: SGHNT and YYREEE (reference sequence). The CDR3 nucleotides read TGTGCCAGCAGCTTGGTGGGAGGTGGAGGTAATGAAAAACTGTTTTTT. Encoded protein: CASSLVGGGGNEKLFF.

The V call is TRBV18, the J call TRBJ2-1, with 11 bases lining up with TRBD1. The length of the CDR3 is 15 residues. The V segment lost 6 bases and the J segment 6 bases; nucleotides outside the gene matches: 7. Germline V gene lookup returns CDR1 KGHSH and CDR2 LQKENI. The CDR3 loop is CASSPRDRGTNEQFF. The CDR3 region has the DNA TGTGCCAGCTCCCCGCGGGACAGGGGGACCAATGAGCAGTTCTTC.

The chain employs TRBV7-9 and TRBJ1-5; D not certain. The CDR3 length is 14 residues. In germline, CDR1 is SEHNR, CDR2 FQNEAQ (reference sequence). The V end lost 2 bases, the J end lost 7 bases, and 12 bases lay between the germline ends. As DNA, the CDR3 is TGTGCCAGCAGCTTAATTGGTACAAACCAGCCCCAGCATTTT. Translating it yields CASSLIGTNQPQHF.

This clone showed up just once. DNA of the CDR3: TGTGCCAGCAGCGTAGCAACTAGCGGAGGCTACGAGCAGTACTTC. Translating it yields CASSVATSGGYEQYF. The chain employs TRBV9 and TRBJ2-7, with 8 bases lining up with TRBD2. Germline CDR1 SGDLS, CDR2 YYNGEE. J gave up 3 bases and V 0 bases, and 5 bases lay outside the gene matches. The length of the CDR3 is 15 residues.

The sample holds one count of this clone. This CDR3 is CASSPTAGEGEQYF. The CDR3 coding sequence is TGTGCCAGCAGCCCCACAGCGGGAGAAGGCGAGCAGTACTTC. The V and J genes are TRBV5-4 and TRBJ2-7, with 8 bases fitting TRBD2. This CDR3 has 14 residues. J gave up 6 bases and V 4 bases, and 9 bases lay outside the gene matches. CDR1 is SGHNT, CDR2 YYREEE, per germline (reference sequence).

The J gene is TRBJ2-3, the V gene TRBV11-1; 7 bases match TRBD1. This CDR3 comprises 13 residues. V gave up 5 bases and J gave up 5 bases; unmatched junction bases: 4. The germline CDR1 and CDR2 sequences are SGHAT and FQDESV (reference sequence). CDR3 in DNA: TGTGCCAGCAGCAGAGGGGGCATAGATACGCAGTATTTT. Protein product: CASSRGGIDTQYF.

This clone was picked up a small number of times. The gene calls are TRBV28 and TRBJ2-7; 9 bases map to TRBD2. J was trimmed by 4 bases and V by 6 bases; bases with no gene match: 10. This CDR3 contains 15 residues. CDR1 is MDHEN, CDR2 SYDVKM, per germline. CDR3 in amino acids: CASSRGGGGGYEQYF. In DNA form, the CDR3 reads TGTGCCAGCAGCCGAGGGGGCGGGGGGGGATACGAGCAGTACTTC.

The chain is built from TRBV30 and TRBJ2-3, with 8 bases matching TRBD2. This CDR3 comprises 15 residues. The junction had 6 bases not matched to a gene; V was cut back by 4 bases and J by 0 bases. CDR1 and CDR2 (germline): GTSNPN, SVGIG (reference sequence). CDR3: CAWTRGGVSTDTQYF. CDR3 nucleotides: TGTGCCTGGACTCGGGGGGGCGTGAGCACAGATACGCAGTATTTT.

J is TRBJ2-2 and V is TRBV11-3; 7 positions agree with TRBD1. CDR1 and CDR2 from the germline V gene are SGHNT and YENEEA. V trimming: 3 bases; J trimming: 6 bases; junction bases outside the gene matches: 1. The CDR3 extends over 13 amino acids. Here the CDR3 DNA reads TGTGCCAGCAGCTTTCAGGGGGCCGGGGAGCTGTTTTTT. It yields the protein CASSFQGAGELFF. Using reference TRBV11-3 and TRBJ2-2 for the parts outside the CDR3, the full variable domain is EAGVVQSPRYKIIEKKQPVAFWCNPISGHNTLYWYLQNLGQGPELLIRYENEEAVDDSQLPKDRFSAERLKGVDSTLKIQPAELGDSAVYLCASSFQGAGELFFGEGSRLTVL.

The gene calls are TRBV7-9 and TRBJ2-5, with 10 bases lining up with TRBD2. Germline V CDR1 and CDR2: SEHNR, FQNEAQ (reference sequence). J was trimmed by 4 bases and V by 4 bases; bases with no gene match: 9. This CDR3 region has 16 residues. This chain's CDR3 is CASSYGGLAGAETQYF. The CDR3 DNA reads TGTGCCAGCAGCTACGGGGGGCTAGCGGGAGCAGAGACCCAGTACTTC. Filled out from reference TRBV7-9 and TRBJ2-5, the complete variable domain reads DTGVSQNPRHKITKRGQNVTFRCDPISEHNRLYWYRQTLGQGPEFLTYFQNEAQLEKSRLLSDRFSAERPKGSFSTLEIQRTEQGDSAMYLCASSYGGLAGAETQYFGPGTRLLVL.

The J gene is TRBJ1-5, the V gene TRBV5-8; TRBD1 matches 9 bases. V lost 4 bases to trimming and J lost 0 bases; unmatched junction nucleotides: 5. CDR3 length: 16 residues. The germline gives CDR1 SGHTS, CDR2 YDEGEE. In DNA, the CDR3 is TGTGCCAGCAGCGGAGGGACAGGGCATAGCAATCAGCCCCAGCATTTT. This gives the protein CASSGGTGHSNQPQHF.

The chain has TRBV11-2 and TRBJ2-7; 10 bases match TRBD2. The germline V gene encodes CDR1 SGHAT and CDR2 FQNNGV. There are 13 residues in the CDR3. The junction had 4 bases not matched to a gene; V was cut back by 6 bases and J by 5 bases. The CDR3 DNA is TGTGCCAGCAGAAGGCTAGCGGGAGACGAGCAGTACTTC. It specifies CASRRLAGDEQYF.

The chain carries TRBV19 and TRBJ1-2; D may be TRBD1 (6 bases). With 4 bases removed from V and 0 bases from J, the gap between germline ends came to 21 bases. Germline lookup yields CDR1 LNHDA and CDR2 SQIVND (reference sequence). The CDR3 is 18 residues long. The CDR3 here is CASSTSGTSLGANYGYTF. CDR3 in DNA: TGTGCCAGTAGTACATCCGGGACATCACTTGGGGCTAACTATGGCTACACCTTC.

V and J are TRBV28 and TRBJ1-6; a weak D match, TRBD1 (5 bases). Trimming pared 3 bases from V and 14 bases from J, leaving 17 bases between. Per the germline V gene, CDR1 is MDHEN and CDR2 is SYDVKM. The CDR3 length is 14 residues. In DNA, the CDR3 is TGTGCCAGCAGTTTCGTCCCAGGGCGGTTCTCCCTCCACTTT. This translates into CASSFVPGRFSLHF.

The chain couples TRBV5-1 to TRBJ2-7; possible D gene TRBD2, 5 bases. Germline assignment: CDR1 SGHRS and CDR2 YFSETQ. The length of the CDR3 is 13 residues. V was shortened by 0 bases and J by 4 bases, with 8 bases between the two germline ends. The DNA for the CDR3 is TGCGCCAGCAGCTTGGATACGGGATACGAGCAGTACTTC. Amino acid sequence: CASSLDTGYEQYF.

The gene calls are TRBV5-1 and TRBJ2-5, with D perhaps matching TRBD1 (5 bases). Trimming shortened V by 4 bases and J by 4 bases, and 14 bases separated the two germline ends. The germline V gene has CDR1 SGHRS and CDR2 YFSETQ. The CDR3 consists of 14 residues. CDR3 sequence (DNA): TGCGCCAGCAGCCAGGAAACAGGCAGAGAGACCCAGTACTTC. Encoded protein: CASSQETGRETQYF. Full variable domain (rest looked up from reference TRBV5-1 and TRBJ2-5): KAGVTQTPRYLIKTRGQQVTLSCSPISGHRSVSWYQQTPGQGLQFLFEYFSETQRNKGNFPGRFSGRQFSNSRSEMNVSTLELGDSALYLCASSQETGRETQYFGPGTRLLVL.

The chain uses TRBV25-1 and TRBJ2-7, with 9 bases fitting TRBD2. CDR1 and CDR2 from the germline V gene are MGHDK and SYGVNS. The CDR3 is 13 amino acids. Trimming removed 2 bases from V and 4 bases from J; junction bases left unmatched: 0. The CDR3 loop is CASSELAGYEQYF. The CDR3 DNA reads as TGTGCCAGCAGTGAACTAGCGGGGTACGAGCAGTACTTC.

This CDR3 is CAWSLLGASGNTGELFF. The CDR3 nucleotides are TGTGCCTGGAGTCTCCTAGGGGCTAGCGGGAACACCGGGGAGCTGTTTTTT. The chain combines TRBV30 with TRBJ2-2; 7 positions agree with TRBD2. The germline V gene has CDR1 GTSNPN and CDR2 SVGIG (reference sequence). The CDR3 covers 17 residues. V was clipped by 2 bases and J by 1 base; unmatched bases: 10.

This chain links TRBV28 with TRBJ2-5; D perhaps matches TRBD2 (5 bases). This CDR3 has 14 residues. The germline gives CDR1 MDHEN, CDR2 SYDVKM. Trimming left V 6 bases short and J 1 base short, with 12 bases between. The CDR3 DNA reads TGTGCCAGCAGACCGAGCGGTGCCCAAGAGACCCAGTACTTC. Translated, it gives CASRPSGAQETQYF.

This sequence joins TRBV19 and TRBJ1-5; the D gene is possibly TRBD1 (5 bases). Trimming took 5 bases from V and 0 from J, leaving 11 bases between them. Germline V gene data show CDR1 as LNHDA and CDR2 as SQIVND (reference sequence). The CDR3 contains 15 residues. DNA of the CDR3: TGTGCCAGTAGTGCGACAGTCTATAGCAATCAGCCCCAGCATTTT. It codes for CASSATVYSNQPQHF.

CDR3 amino acids: CASSYSYRQETQYF. The CDR3 DNA follows: TGTGCCAGCAGTTACTCGTACAGGCAAGAGACCCAGTACTTC. V and J are TRBV6-5 and TRBJ2-5, with TRBD1 as a possible D gene (5 bases). Germline V lookup: CDR1 MNHEY, CDR2 SVGAGI. This CDR3 spans 14 amino acids. The V gene lost 0 bases and the J gene lost 2 bases, with 7 bases spanning the gap.

The chain couples TRBV2 to TRBJ1-5, with 8 nucleotides matching TRBD1. In germline, CDR1 is SNHLY, CDR2 FYNNEI. Trimming cost V 5 bases and J 5 bases; bases outside gene matches: 8. The CDR3 loop spans 15 amino acids. The CDR3 sequence: CASSPQGGRYQPQHF. In DNA form, the CDR3 reads TGTGCCAGCAGTCCACAGGGGGGCCGCTATCAGCCCCAGCATTTT. The whole variable domain, filled in from reference TRBV2 and TRBJ1-5, reads EPEVTQTPSHQVTQMGQEVILRCVPISNHLYFYWYRQILGQKVEFLVSFYNNEISEKSEIFDDQFSVERPDGSNFTLKIRSTKLEDSAMYFCASSPQGGRYQPQHFGDGTRLSIL.

This chain connects TRBV7-2 to TRBJ2-7, with a weak D call TRBD2 (5 bases). CDR3 size: 14 residues. CDR1 SGHTA and CDR2 FQGNSA come from the germline V gene. V gave up 5 bases and J gave up 3 bases, with 14 bases separating them. CDR3 in DNA: TGTGCCAGCAGCCAAAGCCTCGGGGTCTACGAGCAGTACTTC. Translating it yields CASSQSLGVYEQYF.

The J gene is TRBJ1-5, the V gene TRBV15; D is unclear. The V gene's germline CDR1 is LNHNV and CDR2 YYDKDF (reference sequence). This CDR3 contains 14 residues. Trimming took off 1 base at V and 5 bases at J, with 9 bases between the two ends. The CDR3 DNA is TGTGCCACCAGCAGAGGGTTAGTCGATCAGCCCCAGCATTTT. As protein: CATSRGLVDQPQHF.

The chain links TRBV28 to TRBJ2-7; 10 bases map to TRBD2. The CDR3 is made up of 16 amino acids. Germline CDR1 and CDR2: MDHEN and SYDVKM. V was clipped by 7 bases and J by 7 bases; unmatched bases: 16. CDR3 DNA: TGTGCCAGCACCCGACTTGGACTAGCGGAATTTGGAGAGCAGTACTTC. Protein: CASTRLGLAEFGEQYF.

CDR3 region: CASRRGGGYTF. The CDR3 nucleotides are TGTGCCAGCAGAAGGGGGGGAGGCTACACCTTC. The V gene is TRBV2, the J gene TRBJ1-2; TRBD1 might be the D (6 bases). In germline, CDR1 is SNHLY, CDR2 FYNNEI. The V end was cut by 6 bases, the J end by 8 bases, with 10 bases between. This CDR3 region has 11 residues.